The entry that follows covers one T cell receptor (beta chain) sequence. Its antigen is unidentified. Samples with a second dose at about 4 or about 12 weeks were pooled together. The method was immunoSEQ multiplex PCR; TCRdb's version includes in-frame clones alone and lacks a portion of them. The table lists 140,000 to 150,000 clones, just over 85% of them singletons. This record comes from a study of T cell responses to AZD1222 COVID-19 vaccine. Study-level findings and limits: At baseline, seropositivity was found in only a handful of AZD1222 recipients. Spike-specific TCR breadth and depth were elevated following two AZD1222 doses. Across the whole spike, CD4 TCRs peaked at regions 160-218 and 743-854.

The CDR3 spans 15 residues. CDR1 is LNHDA and CDR2 is SQIVND in the germline V gene (reference sequence). Trimming took 6 bases from V and 6 from J, leaving 19 bases between them. J is TRBJ2-3 and V is TRBV19; TRBD2 is a possible D gene (6 bases). Sequences were derived from peripheral blood, sampled 28 days after the second AZD1222 dose. The sequence derives from an adult who received the AZD1222 COVID-19 vaccine. The DNA of the CDR3 is TGTGCCAGTAGCCTAGCGAACCGCGCAACGGATACGCAGTATTTT. It translates to CASSLANRATDTQYF. Together with reference TRBV19 and TRBJ2-3, the CDR3 gives the full variable domain: DGGITQSPKYLFRKEGQNVTLSCEQNLNHDAMYWYRQDPGQGLRLIYYSQIVNDFQKGDIAEGYSVSREKKESFPLTVTSAQKNPTAFYLCASSLANRATDTQYFGPGTRLTVL.